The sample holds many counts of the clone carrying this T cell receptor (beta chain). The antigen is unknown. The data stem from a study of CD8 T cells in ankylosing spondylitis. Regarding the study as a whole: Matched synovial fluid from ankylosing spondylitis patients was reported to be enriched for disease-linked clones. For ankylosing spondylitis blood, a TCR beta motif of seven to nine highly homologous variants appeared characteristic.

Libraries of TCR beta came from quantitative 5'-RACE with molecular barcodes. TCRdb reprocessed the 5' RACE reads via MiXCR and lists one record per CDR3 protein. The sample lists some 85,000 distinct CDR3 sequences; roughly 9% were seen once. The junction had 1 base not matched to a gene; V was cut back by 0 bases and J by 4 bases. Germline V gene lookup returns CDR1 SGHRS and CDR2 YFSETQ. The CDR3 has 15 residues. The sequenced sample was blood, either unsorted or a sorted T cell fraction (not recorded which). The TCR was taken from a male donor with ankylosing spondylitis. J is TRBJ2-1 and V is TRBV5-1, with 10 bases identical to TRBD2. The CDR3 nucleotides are TGCGCCAGCAGCTTGGGGACTAGCGGATACAATGAGCAGTTCTTC. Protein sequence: CASSLGTSGYNEQFF.